The T cell receptor (beta chain) under discussion was sequenced for a study of CD8 T cells in ankylosing spondylitis. The sample holds many counts of this clonotype. Its specificity is not known. Study findings and constraints: Earlier authors reported some of these motif variants in reactive arthritis synovial fluid and blood. Seven or eight highly homologous variants made up a TCR beta motif, and this motif appeared characteristic of ankylosing spondylitis blood.

TCRdb itself ran the 5' RACE reads through MiXCR, one entry per CDR3 protein. The data contain around 30,000 distinct CDR3 sequences, 5% to 5.5% of them singletons. With 4 bases removed from V and 6 bases from J, the gap between germline ends came to 12 bases. The germline CDR1 and CDR2 sequences are SGDLS and YYNGEE. The CDR3 is 13 residues long. This TCR was recovered from a female donor with ankylosing spondylitis or in good health (not recorded which). The chain uses TRBV9 and TRBJ2-3; possible D gene TRBD2, 5 bases. The sequenced sample consisted of blood, either unsorted or a sorted T cell fraction (not recorded which). For the CDR3, the DNA is TGTGCCAGCAGCCCCCTTTTAGCGGATACGCAGTATTTT. As protein: CASSPLLADTQYF.